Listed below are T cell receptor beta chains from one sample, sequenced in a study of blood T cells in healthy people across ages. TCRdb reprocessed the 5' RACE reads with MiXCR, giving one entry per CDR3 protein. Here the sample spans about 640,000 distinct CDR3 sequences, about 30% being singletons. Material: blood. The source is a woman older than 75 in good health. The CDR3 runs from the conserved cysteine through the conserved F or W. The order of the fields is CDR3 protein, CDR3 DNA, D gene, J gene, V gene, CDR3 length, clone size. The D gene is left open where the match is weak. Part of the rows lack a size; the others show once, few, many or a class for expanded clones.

CASKSQRGGQGSEQYF,TGTGCCAGCAAGTCCCAGCGGGGGGGCCAGGGCTCTGAGCAGTACTTC,TRBD2,TRBJ2-5,TRBV2,16,-
CASSSTGIQFF,TGTGCCAGCAGCTCCACGGGAATACAGTTCTTC,-,TRBJ2-1,TRBV7-2,11,-
CSARDYGGSTYNEQFF,TGCAGTGCTAGGGATTACGGGGGGTCAACCTACAATGAGCAGTTCTTC,TRBD2,TRBJ2-1,TRBV20-1,16,-
CASSQTGGRSRETQYF,TGTGCCAGCAGTCAGACAGGGGGTCGATCGAGAGAGACCCAGTACTTC,TRBD1,TRBJ2-5,TRBV12-3/TRBV12-4,16,few
CASSLGAGPQAETQYF,TGTGCCAGCAGCTTAGGAGCAGGGCCGCAGGCGGAGACCCAGTACTTC,-,TRBJ2-5,TRBV7-2,16,-
CASSGSGGGYGHTF,TGTGCCAGCAGCGGTTCAGGGGGGGGCTATGGCCACACCTTC,TRBD1,TRBJ1-2,TRBV6-5,14,-
CASSLAFGAASGYTF,TGTGCCAGCAGCTTAGCATTTGGGGCAGCAAGTGGCTACACCTTC,-,TRBJ1-2,TRBV7-9,15,once
CASSPKLGTSGNIPYEQYF,TGTGCCAGCAGTCCAAAACTGGGGACTAGCGGAAATATACCCTACGAGCAGTACTTC,TRBD2,TRBJ2-7,TRBV12-3/TRBV12-4,19,-
CASSLLGRAGGADTQYF,TGTGCCAGCAGCCTCCTAGGACGAGCGGGGGGCGCAGATACGCAGTATTTT,TRBD2,TRBJ2-3,TRBV12-3/TRBV12-4,17,-
CASSPGGGGSYEQYF,TGTGCCAGCAGCCCCGGGGGGGGCGGCTCCTACGAGCAGTACTTC,TRBD2,TRBJ2-7,TRBV7-3,15,many
CASSEKGGYGYTF,TGCGCCAGCAGTGAAAAGGGCGGCTATGGCTACACCTTC,-,TRBJ1-2,TRBV5-1,13,many
CASSLVSRIQETQYF,TGTGCCAGCAGTTTAGTGAGCAGAATCCAAGAGACCCAGTACTTC,-,TRBJ2-5,TRBV28,15,few
CASSSRAGLSGELFF,TGCGCCAGCAGCTCGAGAGCGGGGCTGTCCGGGGAGCTGTTTTTT,TRBD2,TRBJ2-2,TRBV5-1,15,-
CASSLDGIYGYTF,TGTGCCAGCAGCTTAGACGGGATCTATGGCTACACCTTC,-,TRBJ1-2,TRBV7-9,13,many
CASSEKGFPDEQYF,TGTGCCAGCAGTGAAAAGGGGTTCCCCGACGAGCAGTACTTC,-,TRBJ2-7,TRBV25-1,14,many
CSAIKLGGTDNEQFF,TGCAGTGCTATAAAGTTGGGGGGGACGGACAATGAGCAGTTCTTC,TRBD2,TRBJ2-1,TRBV20-1,15,many
CASSQVGQDEQYF,TGTGCCAGCAGCCAAGTTGGGCAGGACGAGCAGTACTTC,-,TRBJ2-7,TRBV4-2,13,many
CSASRRGGFTDTQYF,TGCAGTGCTAGTAGGCGGGGGGGCTTTACAGATACGCAGTATTTT,TRBD2,TRBJ2-3,TRBV20-1,15,-
CATSRDSAGYTEAFF,TGTGCCACCAGCAGAGATTCGGCGGGGTACACTGAAGCTTTCTTT,-,TRBJ1-1,TRBV15,15,few
CASSARQVAGDEQFF,TGCGCCAGCAGCGCCCGACAGGTTGCGGGCGATGAGCAGTTCTTC,-,TRBJ2-1,TRBV5-1,15,-
CASSQDGQSGYEQYF,TGCGCCAGCAGCCAAGATGGACAGTCGGGGTACGAGCAGTACTTC,-,TRBJ2-7,TRBV4-3,15,many
CSARAGFGDTDTQYF,TGCAGTGCTAGAGCCGGTTTCGGGGACACAGATACGCAGTATTTT,-,TRBJ2-3,TRBV20-1,15,many
CASSSDRVLSPLHF,TGTGCCAGCAGCTCTGACAGGGTACTCTCACCCCTCCACTTT,TRBD1,TRBJ1-6,TRBV5-4,14,-
CASSGDRGAYGYTF,TGTGCCAGCAGCGGGGACAGGGGGGCCTATGGCTACACCTTC,TRBD1,TRBJ1-2,TRBV7-9,14,few
CASGQVGGLHQETQFF,TGTGCCAGCGGCCAGGTGGGGGGACTTCACCAAGAGACCCAGTTCTTC,-,TRBJ2-1,TRBV5-4,16,few
CSARRPRLAGISRVTDTQYF,TGCAGTGCCCGTCGCCCCCGACTAGCGGGGATCTCTCGGGTCACAGATACGCAGTATTTT,TRBD2,TRBJ2-3,TRBV20-1,20,many
CASSYLSRSAGQGETQYF,TGTGCCAGCAGTTACCTGTCTAGGTCGGCGGGACAGGGAGAGACCCAGTACTTC,TRBD1,TRBJ2-5,TRBV6-2/TRBV6-3,18,-
CASSTGVGADAQYF,TGTGCCAGCAGCACAGGGGTCGGGGCAGATGCGCAGTATTTT,TRBD1,TRBJ2-3,TRBV12-3/TRBV12-4,14,-
CASSPGQGLSNQPQHF,TGTGCCAGCAGCCCGGGACAGGGCTTAAGCAATCAGCCCCAGCATTTT,TRBD1,TRBJ1-5,TRBV3-1,16,-
CASSKGLSQIHGYTF,TGTGCCAGCAGCAAAGGTCTATCACAGATTCACGGCTACACCTTC,-,TRBJ1-2,TRBV21-1,15,-
CASSFRQGQAKNIQYF,TGTGCCAGCAGCTTCCGACAGGGCCAAGCCAAAAACATTCAGTACTTC,TRBD1,TRBJ2-4,TRBV13,16,many
CASSGERDTEAFF,TGTGCCAGCAGTGGTGAAAGGGACACTGAAGCTTTCTTT,-,TRBJ1-1,TRBV25-1,13,many
CASSYYSGPQETQYF,TGTGCCAGCAGTTATTATTCAGGACCTCAAGAGACCCAGTACTTC,-,TRBJ2-5,TRBV6-2/TRBV6-3,15,many
CASSQVRGRGELLF,TGTGCCAGCAGCCAAGTTCGGGGCCGCGGGGAGCTGTTGTTT,-,TRBJ2-2,TRBV3-1,14,-